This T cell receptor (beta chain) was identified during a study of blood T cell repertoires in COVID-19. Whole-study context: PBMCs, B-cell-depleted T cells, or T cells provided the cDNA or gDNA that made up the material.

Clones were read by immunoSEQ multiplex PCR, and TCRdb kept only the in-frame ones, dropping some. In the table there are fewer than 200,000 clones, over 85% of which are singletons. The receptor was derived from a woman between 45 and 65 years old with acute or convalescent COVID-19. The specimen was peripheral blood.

The CDR3 region is CASSRGGGSNIQYF. As DNA, the CDR3 is TGTGCCAGCAGCCGGGGTGGAGGGTCAAACATTCAGTACTTC. This chain joins TRBV7-9 and TRBJ2-4, with a weak D call TRBD2 (6 bases). CDR3 size: 14 residues. CDR1 and CDR2 from the germline V gene are SEHNR and FQNEAQ (reference sequence). Trimming took off 5 bases at V and 6 bases at J, with 14 bases between the two ends.